Sequencing of this TCR beta chain was carried out in a study of beta chain features in type 1 diabetes. The investigators reverse transcribed all of the isolated RNA, so they sequenced expressed TCRB transcripts. Libraries were prepared by immunoSEQ multiplex PCR; TCRdb keeps only in-frame clonotypes and omits some of them. The sample contains about 900,000 clones, roughly a sixth of which appear only once. Germline CDR1 is MDHEN and CDR2 is SYDVKM. The length of the CDR3 is 14 residues. The V gene end was trimmed by 7 bases and the J gene end by 1 base; junction bases not matched to a gene: 5. This TCR was recovered from a woman under 30 in good health. The gene calls are TRBV28 and TRBJ2-3; TRBD2 matches 7 bases. Sequenced: naive CD4+ T cells from blood. This chain's CDR3 is CASIPGGGTDTQYF. The CDR3 DNA reads TGTGCCAGCATCCCGGGGGGAGGCACAGATACGCAGTATTTT.